The clone carrying this TCR beta chain was counted once. Antigen unknown. The CDR3 is 13 residues long. V was shortened by 7 bases and J by 9 bases, with 16 bases between the two germline ends. Germline loops: CDR1 LNHDA, CDR2 SQIVND (reference sequence). The table came from immunoSEQ multiplex PCR; TCRdb's copy has only in-frame clones and leaves some out. Found here are more than 150,000 clones, around 85% of them singletons; the top ten hold roughly 7%. This sample was taken from a study of T cell responses to AZD1222 COVID-19 vaccine. The study, taken as a whole, reports: Dominant CD4 TCR responses targeted spike regions 160-218 and 743-854. Without day 14 samples, only post-peak T cell repertoires were studied. Among spike-specific TCRs, nearly half reportedly target unmutated variant regions. At study baseline, merely about 6 AZD1222 recipients were seropositive.

This receptor was obtained from an adult who had recovered from COVID-19. This sequence joins TRBV19 and TRBJ2-1; tentatively, D is TRBD2 (6 bases). The sequenced sample was peripheral blood, obtained after recovery from COVID-19. The CDR3 DNA is TGTGCCAGTACGGGAGAGGGGCCAGGTGAGCAGTTCTTC. It specifies CASTGEGPGEQFF.